This TCR beta chain derives from a study of blood T cells in healthy people across ages. Findings of the study overall: Higher diversity, along with more naive CD4+ cells, distinguished long-lived donors from aged donors. With age, beta diversity per million T cells declined roughly linearly, significantly by over 35.

Germline V lookup: CDR1 DFQATT, CDR2 SNEGSKA (reference sequence). V dropped 3 bases and J dropped 0 bases, with 18 bases sitting between them. The CDR3 has 17 amino acids. In the case of this clonotype: Its target is not known.

It was with a sample-barcoded 5' primer and a J-beta primer mix that a second PCR of roughly 6 to 11 cycles was run. Each cDNA molecule was tagged by a template-switch adaptor with 12 random nucleotides. TCRdb re-analysed the 5' RACE reads in MiXCR, keeping a single row per CDR3 protein. The table includes roughly 1,700,000 distinct CDR3 sequences, approximately 28% detected once. The chain is built from TRBV20-1 and TRBJ2-1; the D gene is possibly TRBD2 (5 bases). Sequenced input: blood. This sequence was found in a woman aged 25 to 39 in good health. The CDR3: CSARAAKRSGSYNEQFF. CDR3 sequence (DNA): TGCAGTGCTAGGGCAGCGAAGCGGAGTGGCTCCTACAATGAGCAGTTCTTC.